Below, 30 T cell receptor beta chains from the same sample are listed, as sequenced in a study of T cell responses to AZD1222 COVID-19 vaccine. Some clones are missing from TCRdb's copy, which holds only in-frame ones; the method was immunoSEQ multiplex PCR. The sample has around 150,000 clones; roughly 85% are singletons. The starting material was peripheral blood, obtained 28 days after the second dose of the MenACWY control vaccine. These receptors were collected from an adult who received the MenACWY meningococcal vaccine as a control.

The rearrangement joins TRBV18 to TRBJ1-6, with 8 bases matching TRBD1. Germline V lookup: CDR1 KGHSH, CDR2 LQKENI. CDR3 size: 15 residues. J was trimmed by 6 bases and V by 6 bases; bases with no gene match: 7. CDR3 sequence: CASSPGQGANSPLHF. The CDR3 DNA reads as TGTGCCAGCTCCCCAGGGCAGGGGGCTAATTCACCCCTCCACTTT.

The genes are TRBV28 and TRBJ1-1; TRBD1 aligns across 10 bases. Germline CDR1 reads MDHEN; CDR2 reads SYDVKM. This CDR3 is 15 amino acids long. V lost 5 bases and J lost 8; bases outside the gene matches: 11. The CDR3 bases are TGTGCCAGCAGTCCGCTCTTCGGGACAGGGGTGGAAGCTTTCTTT. The encoded protein is CASSPLFGTGVEAFF.

This clone was found a few times. Other DNA sequences in this specimen translate into the identical CDR3. This sequence joins TRBV11-2 and TRBJ2-5, with no clear D. V lost 2 bases and J 2 bases, leaving 6 bases between the germline ends. Germline CDR1 is SGHAT and CDR2 is FQNNGV. The CDR3 runs 13 residues. The CDR3, as DNA: TGTGCCAGCAGCTTAAACAGTCAAGAGACCCAGTACTTC. It specifies CASSLNSQETQYF.

This clone has only one observation. The chain uses TRBV30 and TRBJ2-5; TRBD1 might be the D (5 bases). Deletions cut 0 bases from V and 5 bases from J, with 13 bases between. The CDR3 loop spans 14 amino acids. CDR1 GTSNPN and CDR2 SVGIG come from the germline V gene (reference sequence). The CDR3 sequence is CAWSVGQGGETQYF. The CDR3 region has the DNA TGTGCCTGGAGTGTCGGGCAGGGCGGCGAGACCCAGTACTTC.

The V gene is TRBV4-2, the J gene TRBJ2-2; D is ambiguous. This CDR3 is 15 amino acids long. Trimming took 0 bases from V and 6 from J, leaving 11 bases between them. Germline lookup yields CDR1 LGHNA and CDR2 YNFKEQ. The chain's CDR3 is CASSQDLIGSGELFF. The CDR3 region has the DNA TGTGCCAGCAGCCAAGATCTGATAGGGTCCGGGGAGCTGTTTTTT.

The rearrangement links TRBV5-1 to TRBJ2-1; 12 positions agree with TRBD2. The CDR3 has 15 residues. The V segment lost 4 bases and the J segment 4 bases; nucleotides outside the gene matches: 3. Germline lookup yields CDR1 SGHRS and CDR2 YFSETQ. The CDR3 here is CASSPGLAGYNEQFF. CDR3 bases: TGCGCCAGCAGCCCTGGACTAGCGGGGTACAATGAGCAGTTCTTC.

The chain is built from TRBV20-1 and TRBJ2-5, with 10 positions matching TRBD2. This CDR3 contains 14 residues. The trim removed 3 bases at V and 4 bases at J, leaving 5 bases unmatched. Germline V CDR1 and CDR2: DFQATT, SNEGSKA (reference sequence). The CDR3 loop reads CSASASGGLETQYF. The CDR3 DNA sequence: TGCAGTGCTAGTGCTAGCGGGGGACTAGAGACCCAGTACTTC.

This chain uses TRBV6-5 with TRBJ2-2; D ambiguous. The V and J ends lost 2 bases and 5 bases respectively, with 9 bases between them. CDR1 and CDR2 from the germline V gene are MNHEY and SVGAGI. CDR3 size: 14 residues. The CDR3 sequence: CASSYNHGTGELFF. The DNA of the CDR3 is TGTGCCAGCAGTTACAATCACGGAACCGGGGAGCTGTTTTTT.

The J gene is TRBJ2-5, the V gene TRBV19; D gene unclear. The CDR3 consists of 12 residues. V dropped 5 bases and J dropped 0 bases, with 4 bases sitting between them. Germline assignment: CDR1 LNHDA and CDR2 SQIVND (reference sequence). In nucleotides, the CDR3 is TGTGCCAGTAGTGTGCACCAAGAGACCCAGTACTTC. Protein sequence: CASSVHQETQYF.

This rearrangement joins TRBV19 to TRBJ1-5, with D perhaps TRBD1 (6 bases). Trimming cost V 5 bases and J 2 bases, with 13 bases left between them. The CDR3 loop spans 15 amino acids. CDR1 LNHDA and CDR2 SQIVND come from the germline V gene (reference sequence). The CDR3 spells CASSSGVARNQPQHF. CDR3 DNA sequence: TGTGCCAGTAGTTCAGGGGTGGCGCGCAATCAGCCCCAGCATTTT.

Only one count was recorded for this clone. J is TRBJ1-4 and V is TRBV28; D is unclear. The germline CDR1 and CDR2 sequences are MDHEN and SYDVKM. The V end was cut by 2 bases, the J end by 6 bases, with 10 bases between. This CDR3 has 14 amino acids. CDR3 coding DNA: TGTGCCAGCAGTTTAATCGGGATTCATGAAAAACTGTTTTTT. The encoded protein is CASSLIGIHEKLFF.

This clone has only one observation. V and J are TRBV7-2 and TRBJ1-1; the D gene is possibly TRBD1 (6 bases). Germline V gene lookup returns CDR1 SGHTA and CDR2 FQGNSA. This CDR3 region has 15 residues. Trimming removed 4 bases at V and 0 bases at J, with 12 bases between. CDR3 sequence: CASSSFKGVNTEAFF. In DNA form, the CDR3 reads TGTGCCAGCAGCTCCTTTAAGGGGGTGAACACTGAAGCTTTCTTT.

The chain joins TRBV6-1 to TRBJ1-6; possibly TRBD1 for D (5 bases). The CDR3 is made up of 16 amino acids. Trimming cost V 1 base and J 1 base, with 8 bases left between them. CDR1 and CDR2 from the germline V gene are MNHNS and SASEGT. The CDR3 bases are TGTGCCAGCAGTGAAGACGGGACGTCCTATAATTCACCCCTCCACTTT. Translating it yields CASSEDGTSYNSPLHF.

The J gene is TRBJ2-7, the V gene TRBV5-5, with 9 bases lining up with TRBD1. Trimming cost V 3 bases and J 3 bases; bases outside gene matches: 7. CDR1 is SGHKS and CDR2 is YYEKEE in the germline V gene (reference sequence). The CDR3 has 15 amino acids. For the CDR3, the DNA is TGTGCCAGCAGCTCCGGACAGGGGTTGGGCTACGAGCAGTACGTC. Encoded protein: CASSSGQGLGYEQYV.

The chain employs TRBV5-1 and TRBJ1-3; D unclear. This CDR3 comprises 14 residues. The V gene's germline CDR1 is SGHRS and CDR2 YFSETQ. V dropped 6 bases and J dropped 3 bases, with 13 bases sitting between them. The CDR3 spells CASISRVHGNTIYF. The CDR3 DNA reads as TGCGCCAGCATATCCAGAGTCCATGGAAACACCATATATTTT.

The chain employs TRBV11-2 and TRBJ1-1; no clear D. V lost 4 bases and J lost 4, with 13 bases in between. This CDR3 has 14 amino acids. Germline assignment: CDR1 SGHAT and CDR2 FQNNGV. The CDR3, as DNA: TGTGCCAGCAGCTCCCTTCAGGTTCCCACTGAAGCTTTCTTT. The encoded protein is CASSSLQVPTEAFF.

The CDR3 loop reads CASSLVWDTLQYF. CDR3 DNA sequence: TGTGCCAGCAGTTTAGTTTGGGACACCCTTCAGTACTTC. The chain uses TRBV12-3 or TRBV12-4 and TRBJ2-4; weak D call: TRBD1 (6 bases). This CDR3 comprises 13 residues. Trimming shortened V by 1 base and J by 11 bases, and 12 bases separated the two germline ends.

This clone came up once. The chain employs TRBV24-1 and TRBJ1-4, with D maybe TRBD1 (6 bases). The CDR3 covers 16 residues. The V end was cut by 4 bases, the J end by 0 bases, with 11 bases between. CDR1 is KGHDR, CDR2 SFDVKD, per germline. CDR3 bases: TGTGCCACCAGTGAGCCAGGGGAGGCAACTAATGAAAAACTGTTTTTT. It encodes CATSEPGEATNEKLFF.

The V call is TRBV7-9, the J call TRBJ1-5; 7 positions match TRBD1. The J segment lost 0 bases and the V segment lost 4 bases, leaving 3 bases of the junction unmatched. The length of the CDR3 is 15 residues. CDR1 is SEHNR, CDR2 FQNEAQ, per germline (reference sequence). The CDR3 loop is CASSSNRGSNQPQHF. CDR3 bases: TGTGCCAGCAGCTCCAACAGGGGTAGCAATCAGCCCCAGCATTTT.

The chain uses TRBV5-4 and TRBJ2-7; no firm D call. Trimming took off 3 bases at V and 4 bases at J, with 5 bases between the two ends. CDR1 and CDR2 (germline): SGHNT, YYREEE (reference sequence). The CDR3 has 11 amino acids. CDR3 sequence: CASSSSYEQYF. CDR3 DNA sequence: TGTGCCAGCAGCTCTTCTTACGAGCAGTACTTC.

The chain joins TRBV15 to TRBJ1-2; 10 bases map to TRBD1. CDR3 length: 16 residues. Germline lookup yields CDR1 LNHNV and CDR2 YYDKDF (reference sequence). The ends lost 3 bases at V and 7 bases at J; junction bases unmatched: 11. The CDR3 here is CATSSRATGQGFGYTF. CDR3 coding DNA: TGTGCCACCAGCAGTCGCGCCACGGGACAGGGGTTTGGCTACACCTTC.

V usage is TRBV10-2 and J usage is TRBJ2-7; perhaps TRBD2 as D (6 bases). The CDR3 consists of 13 residues. In germline, CDR1 is WSHSY, CDR2 SAAADI. Trimming took 6 bases from V and 6 from J, leaving 15 bases between them. Written as DNA, the CDR3 is TGCGCCAGCAGGTGGGACTCCTTGGGCGAGCAGTACGTC. This sequence encodes CASRWDSLGEQYV.

The rearrangement links TRBV6-5 to TRBJ1-1; no reliable D call. CDR3 length: 15 residues. The germline V gene encodes CDR1 MNHEY and CDR2 SVGAGI. V lost 0 bases, J lost 0 bases, and 8 bases lay in between. The CDR3 here is CASSYSWQMNTEAFF. The CDR3 region has the DNA TGTGCCAGCAGTTACTCTTGGCAGATGAACACTGAAGCTTTCTTT.

This chain connects TRBV20-1 to TRBJ2-2; D is undetermined. V shed 3 bases and J shed 3 bases, with 8 bases lying between them. Per the germline V gene, CDR1 is DFQATT and CDR2 is SNEGSKA (reference sequence). This CDR3 has 13 amino acids. The CDR3 DNA is TGCAGTGCTAGTCGACACGACACCGGGGAGCTGTTTTTT. It encodes CSASRHDTGELFF.

The rearrangement uses TRBV7-9 and TRBJ1-3; the D is unclear. Trimming removed 0 bases at V and 2 bases at J, with 8 bases between. The CDR3 extends over 15 amino acids. Per the germline V gene, CDR1 is SEHNR and CDR2 is FQNEAQ (reference sequence). Here the CDR3 DNA reads TGTGCCAGCAGCTTAGCGCTGGGAACTGGAAACACCATATATTTT. Amino acid sequence: CASSLALGTGNTIYF.

This chain connects TRBV25-1 to TRBJ1-1, with D hard to call. Trimming stripped 1 base from V and 0 bases from J, with 9 bases between. Germline V gene lookup returns CDR1 MGHDK and CDR2 SYGVNS. CDR3 size: 15 residues. The CDR3 nucleotides read TGTGCCAGCAGTGAATCCTTGTTGGTGAACACTGAAGCTTTCTTT. Residues: CASSESLLVNTEAFF.

J is TRBJ2-5 and V is TRBV10-3; perhaps TRBD1 as D (7 bases). The V gene's germline CDR1 is ENHRY and CDR2 SYGVKD. V was pared by 10 bases and J by 4 bases, with 19 bases between. CDR3 size: 14 residues. CDR3 in DNA: TGTGCCACGACAGGGAGGTCCGGCTTAGAGACCCAGTACTTC. Its protein is CATTGRSGLETQYF.

The chain employs TRBV2 and TRBJ1-2; possibly TRBD1 for D (5 bases). The length of the CDR3 is 11 residues. Germline V gene data show CDR1 as SNHLY and CDR2 as FYNNEI. Trimming cost V 8 bases and J 4 bases, with 8 bases left between them. For the CDR3, the DNA is TGTGCCAGCCGACAGTTCTATGGCTACACCTTC. Protein product: CASRQFYGYTF.

This clone was observed a handful of times. V gene TRBV11-2 combines with J gene TRBJ2-5; maybe TRBD1 (5 bases). The germline V and J ends were trimmed by 5 bases and 4 bases, with 17 bases remaining between them. This CDR3 has 15 amino acids. Looked up from germline, CDR1 is SGHAT and CDR2 is FQNNGV. CDR3 in DNA: TGTGCCAGCAGCGAGCGTCCGTCAAGGGGAGAGACCCAGTACTTC. Translation gives CASSERPSRGETQYF.

This chain links TRBV29-1 with TRBJ2-2; 10 bases fit TRBD1. V trimming: 8 bases; J trimming: 7 bases; junction bases outside the gene matches: 7. The germline gives CDR1 SQVTM, CDR2 ANQGSEA. The CDR3 runs 13 residues. The CDR3 DNA reads TGCAGCTCAGGGGACAGGGGAGACGGGGAGCTGTTTTTT. This sequence encodes CSSGDRGDGELFF.